This T cell receptor (beta chain) was recorded in a study of blood T cells in healthy people across ages. At least ten counts were recorded for this clonotype. Combining a sample-barcoded 5' primer with a J-beta primer mix, a second PCR ran for roughly 7 to 11 cycles. In TCRdb, the 5' RACE reads were re-called with MiXCR into one record per CDR3 protein. The sample lists fewer than 2,000,000 distinct CDR3 sequences, about two fifths occurring once. Researchers isolated at least 7 million PBMCs per sample. CDR3 length: 14 residues. Deletions cut 1 base from V and 2 bases from J, with 8 bases between. The chain couples TRBV12-3 or TRBV12-4 to TRBJ1-2; D remains ambiguous. Sample: blood. The clonotype originates from a human donor in good health. The CDR3 protein is CASSLDRQNYGYTF. As DNA, the CDR3 is TGTGCCAGCAGTTTAGACAGACAAAACTATGGCTACACCTTC.